This T cell receptor (beta chain) derives from a study of brain T cells in children with intractable seizures. Only cases whose brain tissue showed the highest T cell transcript signatures were sequenced. At least one anti-epileptic drug was given before surgery. Method: immunoSEQ multiplex PCR; TCRdb's copy keeps in-frame clones and lacks some. The table shows some 80,000 clones, with around 91% occurring only once. CDR1 and CDR2 from the germline V gene are SNHLY and FYNNEI. The V gene lost 8 bases and the J gene lost 5 bases, with 1 base spanning the gap. This CDR3 is 9 amino acids long. In regard to this clone: Antigen: not known.

Regarding the study as a whole: Pre- and post-surgery blood differed in depth, so pre-surgery absences may be undersampling.

The source is a girl aged 2 to 10 with Rasmussen encephalitis and intractable seizures. This chain joins TRBV2 and TRBJ2-1; D is ambiguous. The source was peripheral blood, collected at surgery. CDR3 loop: CASDNEQFF. The CDR3 nucleotides read TGTGCCAGCGACAATGAGCAGTTCTTC.